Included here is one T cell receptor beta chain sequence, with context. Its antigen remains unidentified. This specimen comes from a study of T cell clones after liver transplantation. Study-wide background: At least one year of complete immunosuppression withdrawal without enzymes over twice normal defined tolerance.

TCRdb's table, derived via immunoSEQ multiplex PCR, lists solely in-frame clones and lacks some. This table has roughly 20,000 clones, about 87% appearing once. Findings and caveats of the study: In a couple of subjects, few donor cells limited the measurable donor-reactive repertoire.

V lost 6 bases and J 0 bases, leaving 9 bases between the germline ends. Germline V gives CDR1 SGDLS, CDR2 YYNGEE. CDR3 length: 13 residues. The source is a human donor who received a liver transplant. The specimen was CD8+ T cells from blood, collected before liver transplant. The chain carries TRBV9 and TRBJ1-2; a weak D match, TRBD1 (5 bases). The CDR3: CASTGHSNYGYTF. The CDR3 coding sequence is TGTGCCAGCACCGGACATTCTAACTATGGCTACACCTTC.